This T cell receptor beta chain was identified in a study of T cell responses to AZD1222 COVID-19 vaccine. Assay: immunoSEQ multiplex PCR; the TCRdb copy retains only in-frame clones and omits some. The table records some 110,000 clones, 85% to 95% of them present only once. V was cut by 7 bases and J by 10 bases, with 15 bases left in between. The CDR3 is made up of 12 amino acids. CDR1 is SNHLY, CDR2 FYNNEI, per germline. V and J are TRBV2 and TRBJ2-3, with a weak D call TRBD1 (6 bases). This receptor was taken from an adult in good health. The sample was peripheral blood, taken on day 0 of AZD1222 vaccination. The CDR3 spells CASILFKGAQYF. CDR3 bases: TGTGCCAGCATCCTTTTTAAGGGGGCGCAGTATTTT.